The clone carrying this T cell receptor (beta chain) was detected many times. What it binds is unknown. This entry is derived from a study of T cell repertoires in cytomegalovirus infection. Study as a whole: Based on public TCR beta signatures, there were indications of CMV infection and of a matching HLA type.

TCRdb re-derived calls from the reads in MiXCR, one entry per CDR3 protein. This sample has fewer than 200,000 distinct CDR3 sequences; around an eighth occur once, and the top ten carry 25% to 30%. Whole-study results and caveats: Carriers of CMV and the relevant HLA type were discriminated by public TCR beta frequency. Dominating the ex vivo response were HLA-C-restricted CMV-specific TCR beta clonotypes.

The clonotype was recovered from a human donor in good health (CMV status not recorded). Some clones in this sample may be carry-over from other donors' samples. Source material: PBMCs.

CDR3: CSARPRLARPNTGELFF. The CDR3 nucleotides read TGCAGTGCTAGACCCCGACTAGCGAGACCGAACACCGGGGAGCTGTTTTTT. The J gene is TRBJ2-2, the V gene TRBV20-1, with 8 bases matching TRBD2. Trimming cost V 2 bases and J 0 bases; bases outside gene matches: 8. Germline V gene lookup returns CDR1 DFQATT and CDR2 SNEGSKA (reference sequence). The CDR3 runs 17 residues.